Below are 28 T cell receptor beta chains sequenced from a single sample in a study of beta chain features in type 1 diabetes. General study points: In every one of the four CD4+ subsets, TCRB CDR3s were moderately but significantly shorter in Type 1 diabetes patients.

The isolated RNA, all of it, was reverse transcribed, so expressed TCRB transcripts were what got sequenced. The repertoire was sequenced with immunoSEQ multiplex PCR; TCRdb's copy has only in-frame clones and lacks some. Of around 650,000 clones listed, roughly 12% were seen once; the top ten hold more than 0.095%. For these TCRs, the target antigens are not known. The sequencing sample was made of naive CD4+ T cells from blood. Source of these receptors: a man aged 30 to 39 with type 1 diabetes.

This clone was counted between two and nine times. This chain uses TRBV30 with TRBJ1-6; D remains unclear. CDR1 and CDR2 (germline): GTSNPN, SVGIG (reference sequence). Between the trimmed V and J ends, which lost 8 bases and 6 bases, there was a span of 14 bases. This CDR3 contains 13 residues. In DNA form, the CDR3 reads TGTGCCGCCGCCACTGGCCCTAATTCACCCCTCCACTTT. Its protein product is CAAATGPNSPLHF.

This clone was found a few times. The V and J genes are TRBV6-1 and TRBJ2-7, with D possibly being TRBD1 (5 bases). Trimming shortened V by 2 bases and J by 3 bases, and 8 bases separated the two germline ends. This CDR3 contains 13 residues. CDR1 is MNHNS and CDR2 is SASEGT in the germline V gene. DNA for the CDR3: TGTGCCAGCAGTGAAAGGGGCAGCTACGAGCAGTACTTC. This codes for CASSERGSYEQYF.

This clone was seen more than once but under ten times. The chain links TRBV29-1 to TRBJ2-2; TRBD1 matches 8 bases. Germline V gives CDR1 SQVTM, CDR2 ANQGSEA. This CDR3 contains 14 residues. The CDR3 protein is CSAGTGPNTGELFF. The CDR3 DNA is TGCAGTGCTGGGACAGGCCCGAACACCGGGGAGCTGTTTTTT.

This clone was recorded a few times. V usage is TRBV6-4 and J usage is TRBJ2-3, with D unresolved. The germline V gene has CDR1 MRHNA and CDR2 SNTAGT. This CDR3 comprises 12 residues. Trimming removed 0 bases at V and 4 bases at J, with 2 bases between. This CDR3 is CASSDSSDTQYF. The CDR3 DNA follows: TGTGCCAGCAGTGACTCGTCAGATACGCAGTATTTT.

This clone was picked up a small number of times. The chain combines TRBV5-1 with TRBJ2-1; 15 positions agree with TRBD2. CDR3 length: 16 residues. Germline-derived CDR1 and CDR2 are SGHRS and YFSETQ. V lost 1 base to trimming and J lost 8 bases; unmatched junction nucleotides: 4. The CDR3 DNA reads as TGCGCCAGCAGCTTGCCCGGGACTAGCGGGGGGTATGAGCAGTTCTTC. Translation gives CASSLPGTSGGYEQFF.

The chain couples TRBV9 to TRBJ1-6, with unresolved D. There are 14 residues in the CDR3. V was trimmed by 3 bases and J by 10 bases, leaving 14 bases between them. Germline loops: CDR1 SGDLS, CDR2 YYNGEE. DNA of the CDR3: TGTGCCAGCAGCGCCAGGAAAGAAGGATCACCCCTCCACTTT. This encodes CASSARKEGSPLHF.

CDR3 DNA sequence: TGTGCCAGCAGCTCACCCTTAGGCAGGGAAAAAGGGGAAGTCCCTGAAGCTTTCTTT. This gives the protein CASSSPLGREKGEVPEAFF. The V gene is TRBV7-9, the J gene TRBJ1-1, with D tentatively TRBD1 (5 bases). This CDR3 has 19 amino acids. V was clipped by 4 bases and J by 6 bases, with 30 bases between them. Germline lookup yields CDR1 SEHNR and CDR2 FQNEAQ (reference sequence).

The chain employs TRBV5-1 and TRBJ2-7; D might be TRBD1 (9 bases). The CDR3 length is 17 residues. The V end lost 2 bases, the J end lost 7 bases, and 25 bases lay between the germline ends. In germline, CDR1 is SGHRS, CDR2 YFSETQ. The CDR3 spells CASSFRAGGQGRPEQYF. The CDR3 DNA follows: TGCGCCAGCAGCTTCCGTGCGGGGGGACAGGGTCGTCCGGAGCAGTACTTC.

The table lists this clone with a few counts. The gene calls are TRBV6-5 and TRBJ2-7; 7 bases are a match to TRBD1. Germline CDR1 is MNHEY and CDR2 is SVGAGI. J was trimmed by 3 bases and V by 5 bases; bases with no gene match: 7. This CDR3 contains 14 residues. The CDR3 DNA reads TGTGCCAGCAGTAAGACTCGACAGGGCTACGAGCAGTACTTC. Translated: CASSKTRQGYEQYF.

Concerning this clone itself: The same CDR3 can be traced to other DNA sequences in this sample. The genes are TRBV30 and TRBJ1-2, with D tentatively TRBD1 (5 bases). The length of the CDR3 is 11 residues. Germline CDR1 reads GTSNPN; CDR2 reads SVGIG (reference sequence). V was clipped by 4 bases and J by 2 bases, with 5 bases between them. CDR3: CAWTGNYGYTF. CDR3 nucleotides: TGTGCCTGGACAGGGAACTATGGCTACACCTTC.

Concerning this clone itself: Other DNA sequences of this sample code for an identical CDR3. As DNA, the CDR3 is TGTGCCAGCAGCTTATCCGGAACCTACGAGCAGTACTTC. Translated: CASSLSGTYEQYF. V and J are TRBV7-2 and TRBJ2-7; no definite D call. Germline V gene data show CDR1 as SGHTA and CDR2 as FQGNSA. The V end lost 2 bases, the J end lost 2 bases, and 7 bases lay between the germline ends. This CDR3 is 13 amino acids long.

This clone was observed a few times. V is TRBV7-2 and J is TRBJ2-5; 10 nucleotides align to TRBD1. Germline CDR1 is SGHTA and CDR2 is FQGNSA. The CDR3 spans 16 residues. J was trimmed by 4 bases and V by 5 bases; bases with no gene match: 10. In DNA form, the CDR3 reads TGTGCCAGCAGCCTCCGACAGGGGGCGGCGGGAGAGACCCAGTACTTC. It is translated as CASSLRQGAAGETQYF.

This clone was counted a few times. J is TRBJ2-5 and V is TRBV10-3; 8 bases map to TRBD2. The ends lost 3 bases at V and 9 bases at J; junction bases unmatched: 21. The CDR3 runs 18 residues. Germline V gives CDR1 ENHRY, CDR2 SYGVKD. CDR3 in amino acids: CAISDPRGSGGALEAQYF. CDR3 in DNA: TGTGCCATCAGTGACCCACGCGGGAGCGGGGGAGCTCTGGAGGCCCAGTACTTC.

The rearrangement uses TRBV9 and TRBJ2-2, with TRBD2 as a possible D gene (5 bases). This CDR3 has 13 residues. Looked up from germline, CDR1 is SGDLS and CDR2 is YYNGEE. The V end was cut by 3 bases, the J end by 6 bases, with 9 bases between. CDR3 DNA: TGTGCCAGCAGCGGCGGGCTGCCCGGGGAGCTGTTTTTT. Residues: CASSGGLPGELFF.

CDR3 sequence (DNA): TGCGCCAGCAGCTTGAGAGACAGGGTTTCCGAGCAGTACTTC. Encoded protein: CASSLRDRVSEQYF. The chain uses TRBV5-1 and TRBJ2-7; 7 nucleotides agree with TRBD1. Trimming removed 1 base from V and 6 bases from J; junction bases left unmatched: 7. CDR3 size: 14 residues. CDR1 and CDR2 from the germline V gene are SGHRS and YFSETQ. Drawing the rest from reference TRBV5-1 and TRBJ2-7, the complete variable domain is KAGVTQTPRYLIKTRGQQVTLSCSPISGHRSVSWYQQTPGQGLQFLFEYFSETQRNKGNFPGRFSGRQFSNSRSEMNVSTLELGDSALYLCASSLRDRVSEQYFGPGTRLTVT.

The genes are TRBV20-1 and TRBJ2-3; the D is unclear. The V end lost 8 bases, the J end lost 6 bases, and 12 bases lay between the germline ends. The germline V gene has CDR1 DFQATT and CDR2 SNEGSKA (reference sequence). The length of the CDR3 is 11 residues. This CDR3 reads CSSQGRDTQYF. CDR3 DNA: TGCAGTTCCCAAGGGCGGGATACGCAGTATTTT.

This clone was observed a handful of times. The chain carries TRBV4-2 and TRBJ2-5; TRBD2 agrees at 11 bases. The V and J ends lost 3 bases and 2 bases, in that order; junction bases with no gene match: 14. Per germline, CDR1 LGHNA and CDR2 YNFKEQ. This CDR3 contains 19 residues. CDR3 region: CASSHASTTSGVEQETQYF. The CDR3 region has the DNA TGTGCCAGCAGCCACGCATCCACGACTAGCGGGGTGGAGCAAGAGACCCAGTACTTC.

The chain combines TRBV18 with TRBJ2-3; D may be TRBD1 or TRBD2 (6 bases each). CDR1 is KGHSH and CDR2 is LQKENI in the germline V gene. The length of the CDR3 is 15 residues. V was shortened by 3 bases and J by 6 bases, with 16 bases between the two germline ends. The CDR3 region is CASSPRGLNGDTQYF. The CDR3 bases are TGTGCCAGCTCACCCCGGGGGCTCAACGGGGATACGCAGTATTTT.

The gene calls are TRBV2 and TRBJ1-1; TRBD1 matches 7 bases. The germline V gene has CDR1 SNHLY and CDR2 FYNNEI. With V trimmed by 5 bases and J by 2 bases, 2 bases remained unmatched. The CDR3 totals 13 residues. For the CDR3, the DNA is TGTGCCAGCAGTCGACAGGGCAACACTGAAGCTTTCTTT. Encoded protein: CASSRQGNTEAFF.

The V gene is TRBV6-5, the J gene TRBJ1-1, with D uncertain. The CDR3 is made up of 12 amino acids. V was shortened by 6 bases and J by 8 bases, with 13 bases between the two germline ends. Per the germline V gene, CDR1 is MNHEY and CDR2 is SVGAGI. The CDR3 bases are TGTGCCAGCAGCTCTCTTGTCGGCGAAGCTTTCTTT. Translating it yields CASSSLVGEAFF.

The chain carries TRBV7-2 and TRBJ1-2; D perhaps matches TRBD1 (5 bases). Germline assignment: CDR1 SGHTA and CDR2 FQGNSA. The CDR3 spans 14 residues. The V end was cut by 5 bases, the J end by 4 bases, with 14 bases between. CDR3 coding DNA: TGTGCCAGCAGCCCTCGGCAGGGAGCCTATGGCTACACCTTC. This encodes CASSPRQGAYGYTF.

The table lists this clone with many counts. The rearrangement joins TRBV14 to TRBJ2-1, with D unresolved. V lost 1 base to trimming and J lost 10 bases, with 5 bases between them. The CDR3 sequence is 11 residues long. Germline loops: CDR1 SGHDN, CDR2 FVKESK. The CDR3 spells CASSQVWEQFF. The CDR3 DNA reads TGTGCCAGCAGCCAAGTTTGGGAGCAGTTCTTC.

This clone showed up just a few times. The CDR3 nucleotides read TGCGCCAGCAGCCAAGACTTCGTGGCTGCACGATCACCCCTCCACTTT. It yields the protein CASSQDFVAARSPLHF. The chain uses TRBV4-3 and TRBJ1-6; D not certain. Trimming removed 0 bases from V and 10 bases from J, with 16 bases in between. Per germline, CDR1 LGHNA and CDR2 YSLEER. This CDR3 region has 16 residues.

This clone came up a few times. This chain links TRBV4-3 with TRBJ2-1, with TRBD1 matching 10 bases. V trimming: 4 bases; J trimming: 7 bases; junction bases outside the gene matches: 13. The CDR3 is 17 amino acids. The germline V gene encodes CDR1 LGHNA and CDR2 YSLEER. CDR3 loop: CASSPQGAGTGANEQFF. The CDR3 DNA sequence: TGCGCCAGCAGCCCACAAGGAGCCGGGACAGGGGCTAATGAGCAGTTCTTC.

CDR3 region: CASSLVPRLGYGYTF. The CDR3 DNA reads as TGTGCCAGCAGCTTAGTTCCGAGGTTAGGGTATGGCTACACCTTC. The V gene is TRBV7-2, the J gene TRBJ1-2; D gene unclear. Germline CDR1 is SGHTA and CDR2 is FQGNSA. This CDR3 spans 15 amino acids. The ends were cut back, 1 base at V and 5 bases at J, with 14 bases in the middle. The full variable domain, in which reference TRBV7-2 and TRBJ1-2 provide the parts outside the CDR3, is GAGVSQSPSNKVTEKGKDVELRCDPISGHTALYWYRQSLGQGLEFLIYFQGNSAPDKSGLPSDRFSAERTGGSVSTLTIQRTQQEDSAVYLCASSLVPRLGYGYTFGSGTRLTVV.

V usage is TRBV9 and J usage is TRBJ2-3, with a possible D match to TRBD1 (6 bases). V lost 0 bases and J lost 4, with 18 bases in between. The CDR3 contains 17 residues. Germline V gene sequence: CDR1 SGDLS, CDR2 YYNGEE. CDR3 nucleotide sequence: TGTGCCAGCAGCGTAGAGGACAGTTCCCTACCCTCAGATACGCAGTATTTT. It yields the protein CASSVEDSSLPSDTQYF.

This clone was observed a few times. V and J are TRBV28 and TRBJ2-6, with a weak D call TRBD1 (5 bases). The CDR3 length is 16 residues. The germline V gene encodes CDR1 MDHEN and CDR2 SYDVKM. V lost 7 bases and J 4 bases, leaving 17 bases between the germline ends. This CDR3 is CASTLQGDSGANVLTF. The CDR3 nucleotides read TGTGCCAGCACTCTTCAAGGGGATTCCGGGGCCAACGTCCTGACTTTC.

This clone was detected only a few times. CDR3 nucleotides: TGTGCCAGCAGCTTCCCGGCTAACTATGGCTACACCTTC. It yields the protein CASSFPANYGYTF. The chain employs TRBV11-2 and TRBJ1-2; D remains ambiguous. This CDR3 has 13 amino acids. CDR1 is SGHAT and CDR2 is FQNNGV in the germline V gene. V gave up 3 bases and J gave up 0 bases, with 5 bases separating them. Variable domain in full (rest from reference TRBV11-2 and TRBJ1-2): EAGVAQSPRYKIIEKRQSVAFWCNPISGHATLYWYQQILGQGPKLLIQFQNNGVVDDSQLPKDRFSAERLKGVDSTLKIQPAKLEDSAVYLCASSFPANYGYTFGSGTRLTVV.